The clone carrying this T cell receptor beta chain was seen more than once but under ten times. What it binds is unknown. The source of the sample is a study of T cells after yellow fever vaccination. Trimming pared 7 bases from V and 1 base from J, leaving 16 bases between. Germline loops: CDR1 SQVTM, CDR2 ANQGSEA. This CDR3 has 14 amino acids. Study-level results: Though it reached lower strength, the secondary response hit its peak faster, day 5 versus 15. Re-detected after boosting: most primary clones, almost 97% of CD4 and about 85% of CD8. Some clonotypes, a small share, were shared between CD4 and CD8 compartments.

MiXCR, applied by TCRdb to the 5' RACE reads, yields one record per CDR3 protein. The sample yields a few hundred thousand distinct CDR3 sequences, 3.6% seen once. The material sequenced was PBMCs, taken on the day of the yellow fever booster vaccination. This TCR came from a man between 18 and 29 years old who received the YFV17D yellow fever vaccine. J is TRBJ1-2 and V is TRBV29-1; D is ambiguous. CDR3 loop: CSAELANLNYGYTF. The CDR3 nucleotides are TGCAGCGCAGAACTGGCAAACCTTAACTATGGCTACACCTTC.